The TCR beta chain described here comes from a study of early T cells in non-severe SARS-CoV-2 infection. Study information: Sequencing of bulk RNA from unsorted whole blood was done, without chain pairing.

Separate cDNA molecules each had unique molecular identifiers attached to them. TCRdb passed the 5' RACE reads through MiXCR, listing each CDR3 protein once. The sample includes roughly 120,000 distinct CDR3 sequences, about 15% seen only once; the top ten take just over 20%. This clonotype was counted a few times. Its antigen is currently unknown. The CDR3 length is 15 residues. The V gene end was trimmed by 6 bases and the J gene end by 10 bases; junction bases not matched to a gene: 12. Study outcomes and limitations: There was a bias toward anti-spike CD8 responses in VDJdb matching, which missed private and CD4 specificities.

The rearrangement uses TRBV12-3 or TRBV12-4 and TRBJ2-1, with TRBD2 matching over 10 bases. This receptor was obtained from an adult who was a healthcare worker with PCR-confirmed SARS-CoV-2 infection or an uninfected control (not recorded which). Specimen: whole blood. The CDR3 loop is CASRDTSGVVGEQFF. In nucleotides, the CDR3 is TGTGCCAGCAGGGATACTAGCGGGGTCGTTGGGGAGCAGTTCTTC.